The 10 T cell receptor beta chains listed next were all sequenced from one sample in a study of CD8+ T cells in alopecia areata. The authors extracted RNA and reverse transcribed it into cDNA as the sequencing template. Sequencing used immunoSEQ multiplex PCR; TCRdb keeps in-frame clones, though not all of them. The sample yields over 100,000 clones, without any singletons. Material for sequencing was lesional skin. These receptors originate from a C3H/HeJ mouse with alopecia areata. This strain has MHC haplotype H2-k.

This clone was observed a handful of times. Gene labels here are mouse ones. The read falls 4 residues short of the CDR3 end, and the missing part is taken from the germline J gene. The V call is TRBV13-3, the J call TRBJ2-7; 7 bases are shared with TRBD1. The CDR3 totals 15 residues. Germline CDR1 is NNHDY and CDR2 is SYVADS. With V trimmed by 3 bases and J by 3 bases, 9 bases remained unmatched. Incomplete CDR3 DNA: TGTGCCAGCAGTGTCCTCCGGGACAGAATCTAT. This gives the protein CASSVLRDRIY. The full CDR3 sequence reads CASSVLRDRIYEQYF.

This clone was detected only a few times. The listed genes are named as in mouse. Sequencing ends 4 residues short of the CDR3 end; the germline J gene provides the rest. This rearrangement joins TRBV29 to TRBJ2-7; perhaps TRBD2 as D (6 bases). Trimming removed 3 bases from V and 3 bases from J, with 9 bases in between. This CDR3 is built from 13 residues. Germline V lookup: CDR1 MSHET, CDR2 SYDVDS. The part of the CDR3 DNA that was read is TGTGCTAGCAGTTTGGTGGGGGACTAT. Amino acid sequence: CASSLVGDY. The full CDR3 is CASSLVGDYEQYF.

Points on this clone: The gene symbols are mouse symbols. Sequencing ends 4 residues short of the CDR3 end; the germline J gene provides the rest. The gene calls are TRBV19 and TRBJ2-1, with a weak D call TRBD1 (7 bases). The germline CDR1 and CDR2 sequences are FNHDT and SITEND (reference sequence). CDR3 size: 12 residues. The CDR3 region is CATEGAGAEQFF. Incomplete CDR3 DNA: TGTGCCACGGAGGGGGCGGGGGCT.

This clone was counted only a few times. There is a difference at residue 13 between the TCRdb protein and the DNA translation, so the protein given here was translated from the DNA. Gene names and germline refer to mouse. The read gets to within 3 residues of the CDR3 end, and the germline J gene fills in the rest. The chain couples TRBV13-3 to TRBJ1-6; D is undetermined. TRBJ1-6 carries the ORF label, with uncertain function. Germline V gene sequence: CDR1 NNHDY, CDR2 SYVADS. The V gene lost 0 bases and the J gene lost 5 bases, with 12 bases spanning the gap. The CDR3 runs 16 residues. The CDR3 spells CASSDAGTENNSPLYF. The DNA read from the CDR3 is TGTGCCAGCAGTGATGCAGGTACAGAGAATAATTCGCCC.

This clone was seen a handful of times. A much larger clone is a single base away; this may be a read error. Gene names and germline refer to mouse. The read terminates 4 residues before the CDR3 end, so the remaining end is supplied by the germline J gene. V and J are TRBV13-1 and TRBJ1-4; tentatively, D is TRBD1 (6 bases). The V and J ends lost 2 bases and 2 bases respectively, with 7 bases between them. The CDR3 is 14 residues long. Germline V lookup: CDR1 NSHNY, CDR2 SYGAGN. The DNA read from the CDR3 is TGTGCCAGCAGTGAAGACAGGTCCAACGAA. Residues: CASSEDRSNE. The full CDR3 sequence reads CASSEDRSNERLFF.

With regard to this clone: Genes and germline are mouse. The sequence runs out 4 residues before the end of the CDR3; the remainder is reconstructed from the germline J gene. The V gene is TRBV19, the J gene TRBJ2-7; D is possibly TRBD1 (6 bases). The ends were cut back, 5 bases at V and 1 base at J, with 10 bases in the middle. The CDR3 is made up of 13 amino acids. Germline lookup yields CDR1 FNHDT and CDR2 SITEND (reference sequence). The CDR3: CASSLGQSYEQYF. CDR3 bases read: TGTGCCAGCAGCCTCGGACAGTCCTAT.

As regards this clone: The genes are named according to mouse. The read is 4 residues too short to cover the CDR3 end, so that end is filled in from the germline J gene. This chain uses TRBV19 with TRBJ2-1; TRBD1 agrees at 7 bases. CDR1 and CDR2 from the germline V gene are FNHDT and SITEND (reference sequence). The ends lost 0 bases at V and 4 bases at J; junction bases unmatched: 4. CDR3 length: 15 amino acids. The CDR3 reads CASSIGQGGYAEQFF. The sequenced part of the CDR3 DNA is TGTGCCAGCAGTATAGGACAGGGCGGGTATGCT.

The table lists this clone with a few counts. The germline and genes are mouse ones. The read falls 4 residues short of the CDR3 end, and the missing part is taken from the germline J gene. Other DNA sequences of this sample code for an identical CDR3. The rearrangement links TRBV13-3 to TRBJ2-1; 9 nucleotides line up with TRBD1. The CDR3 loop spans 15 amino acids. Trimming took 2 bases from V and 3 from J; bases not matched to a gene: 3. Germline V CDR1 and CDR2: NNHDY, SYVADS. The DNA read from the CDR3 is TGTGCCAGCAGTGAAGGGGACAGGGTCTATGCT. It yields the protein CASSEGDRVYA. The entire CDR3 reads CASSEGDRVYAEQFF.

This clone was picked up many times. Gene names refer to mouse genes. The read falls 4 residues short of the CDR3 end, and the missing part is taken from the germline J gene. The chain is built from TRBV13-3 and TRBJ1-4; TRBD1 is a possible D gene (5 bases). CDR3 length: 14 amino acids. The germline V gene has CDR1 NNHDY and CDR2 SYVADS. The CDR3 sequence: CASSDPGSSERLFF. CDR3 DNA (partial): TGTGCCAGCAGTGATCCAGGGTCGAGCGAA.

In its sample, this clone was seen a few times. Gene labels here are mouse ones. The DNA ends 4 residues before the CDR3 does, and the rest of the CDR3 is filled in from the germline J gene. The V and J genes are TRBV13-3 and TRBJ2-7, with TRBD1 matching over 11 bases. This CDR3 region has 15 residues. Trimming at V came to 3 bases and at J to 2 bases, leaving 4 bases not matched to a gene. Germline V gives CDR1 NNHDY, CDR2 SYVADS. CDR3 protein: CASSAPGQGAYEQYF. The DNA read from the CDR3 is TGTGCCAGCAGTGCGCCGGGACAGGGGGCCTAT.